Listed below are T cell receptor beta chains from one sample, sequenced in a study of blood T cell repertoires in COVID-19. Assay: immunoSEQ multiplex PCR; the TCRdb copy retains only in-frame clones and omits some. The sample consists of roughly 500,000 clones, approximately 88% of them appearing once. Material for sequencing was PBMCs or T cells enriched from blood (not recorded which). Every receptor here comes from a woman aged 40 to 50 who had recovered from COVID-19. Both conserved end residues are part of each CDR3. The D gene is left open where the match is weak. Clone size is given for some rows only: seen once, a few or many times, or a class if the clone is expanded.

abundance,len,d_gene,j_gene,v_gene,CDR3nt,CDR3aa
once,14,-,TRBJ2-3,TRBV7-2,TGTGCCAGCAGCTTAACGGGGAGCACAGATACGCAGTATTTT,CASSLTGSTDTQYF
-,16,TRBD1,TRBJ1-4,TRBV15,TGTGCCACCAGCAGATCCCGATCTTTAGGACAGGTAGAACTGTTTTTT,CATSRSRSLGQVELFF
-,16,TRBD2,TRBJ2-2,TRBV4-3,TGCGCCAGCAGCCCCGGACTAGCGGTGCTAACCGGGGAGCTGTTTTTT,CASSPGLAVLTGELFF
-,14,-,TRBJ1-6,TRBV7-2,TGTGCCAGCAGCTTTGTGGCCGCAAATTCACCCCTCCACTTT,CASSFVAANSPLHF
once,13,-,TRBJ2-5,TRBV7-2,TGTGCCAGCAGCTCTCGGAGGGGAGAGACCCAGTACTTC,CASSSRRGETQYF
-,16,-,TRBJ2-3,TRBV19,TGTGCCAGTAGTAAGAATGTAGCGGCCCTCACAGATACGCAGTATTTT,CASSKNVAALTDTQYF
many,16,TRBD1,TRBJ1-6,TRBV6-6,TGTGCCAGCAGTCTCAACAGGGGCCTACATAATTCACCCCTCCACTTT,CASSLNRGLHNSPLHF
-,12,TRBD1,TRBJ1-1,TRBV7-9,TGTGCCAGCAGCTTCAGGGGGAGTGAAGCTTTCTTT,CASSFRGSEAFF
-,13,TRBD1,TRBJ1-6,TRBV12-3/TRBV12-4,TGTGCCAGCAGGTGGGACAGGGCCTCACCCCTCCACTTT,CASRWDRASPLHF
-,15,-,TRBJ1-5,TRBV4-1,TGCGCCAGCAGCCCGAGGGGGGGAAGCAATCAGCCCCAGCATTTT,CASSPRGGSNQPQHF
-,15,-,TRBJ2-7,TRBV6-1,TGTGCCAGCAGTGAGAGAATTCAAGGGAGTGACGAGCAGTACTTC,CASSERIQGSDEQYF
-,14,TRBD2,TRBJ2-7,TRBV7-9,TGTGCCAGCAGCGGAATAGCGGGAGTGCGGGAGCAGTACTTC,CASSGIAGVREQYF
-,13,-,TRBJ1-1,TRBV10-3,TGTGCCATCAGTGATACAGGGAACACTGAAGCTTTCTTT,CAISDTGNTEAFF
-,16,TRBD2,TRBJ2-2,TRBV7-6,TGTGCCAGCAGCTTGATGAGCGGGAGAGGCACCGGGGAGCTGTTTTTT,CASSLMSGRGTGELFF
-,14,-,TRBJ1-2,TRBV19,TGTGCCAGTAGTATATGGGGGGAACTCAGTGGCTACACCTTC,CASSIWGELSGYTF
-,15,TRBD1,TRBJ1-1,TRBV6-5,TGTGCCAGCAGTTCGTTCGGACAGGGGAAATATGAAGCTTTCTTT,CASSSFGQGKYEAFF
once,14,TRBD2,TRBJ2-7,TRBV5-1,TGCGCCAGCAGCTTGGATGCTAGCGGGAGGGAGCAGTACTTC,CASSLDASGREQYF
few,17,TRBD1,TRBJ2-1,TRBV7-9,TGTGCCAGCAGCCCAGCCCCGCGACAGGGGTTCTACAATGAGCAGTTCTTC,CASSPAPRQGFYNEQFF
-,13,-,TRBJ2-5,TRBV9,TGTGCCAGCAGCGTAGACGGGAGAGAGACCCAGTACTTC,CASSVDGRETQYF
-,15,-,TRBJ2-1,TRBV21-1,TGTGCCAGCAGGCCCCGGGAGAGCAAGAACAATGAGCAGTTCTTC,CASRPRESKNNEQFF
-,11,-,TRBJ2-7,TRBV29-1,TGCAGCGTTGCCACAGGATGGGAGCAGTACTTC,CSVATGWEQYF
-,14,-,TRBJ2-7,TRBV5-1,TGCGCCAGCAGCTTGGTGCGCGCGGCCTACGAGCAGTACTTC,CASSLVRAAYEQYF
-,15,-,TRBJ1-2,TRBV10-3,TGTGCCATCAGCGACCAAGTTACAGGGAACTATGGCTACACCTTC,CAISDQVTGNYGYTF
once,14,TRBD1,TRBJ1-2,TRBV5-1,TGCGCCAGCAGCTTGCCGGACAGGGGGCAGCGCTACACCTTC,CASSLPDRGQRYTF
-,16,TRBD2,TRBJ2-3,TRBV4-1,TGCGCCAGCAGCCAAGGTATGAGCGGGAGAGTAAATACGCAGTATTTT,CASSQGMSGRVNTQYF
-,15,-,TRBJ2-3,TRBV24-1,TGTGCCACCAGTGATTCCTTTAGCGGCACAGATACGCAGTATTTT,CATSDSFSGTDTQYF
once,16,-,TRBJ2-5,TRBV28,TGTGCCAGCAGTTTATATCCAGGGTCCTACCAAGAGACCCAGTACTTC,CASSLYPGSYQETQYF
-,14,-,TRBJ1-2,TRBV10-3,TGTGCCATGACCCCAGGGAGCGGGGACTATGGCTACACCTTC,CAMTPGSGDYGYTF
-,15,TRBD1,TRBJ1-2,TRBV3-1/TRBV3-2,TGTGCCGGCCCCTGGAGGGACAGGAATAACTATGGCTACACCTTC,CAGPWRDRNNYGYTF
-,14,-,TRBJ1-3,TRBV6-1,TGTGCCAGCAGTGAAGGTGGAGCTGGAAACACCATATATTTT,CASSEGGAGNTIYF
-,13,-,TRBJ1-1,TRBV7-2,TGTGCCAGCAGCTTAATGCCGGACACTGAAGCTTTCTTT,CASSLMPDTEAFF
-,14,-,TRBJ1-2,TRBV6-5,TGTGCCAGCAGTTACTCGGTTACAGTGGGTGGCTACACCTTC,CASSYSVTVGGYTF
few,12,-,TRBJ1-1,TRBV19,TGTGCCAGTAGTCACTCCAGGGGTCGGGCTTTCTTT,CASSHSRGRAFF
-,13,-,TRBJ2-1,TRBV7-9,TGTGCCAGCAGCTTCTTGCAGGGAAATGAGCAGTTCTTC,CASSFLQGNEQFF
-,13,-,TRBJ1-5,TRBV28,TGTGCCAGCAGTGGCTCGAGCAATCAGCCCCAGCATTTT,CASSGSSNQPQHF
-,15,TRBD1,TRBJ1-4,TRBV4-1,TGCGCCAGCAGCCCTAAGACAGGGGGAAATGAAAAACTGTTTTTT,CASSPKTGGNEKLFF
-,14,TRBD1,TRBJ1-6,TRBV5-6,TGTGCCAGCAGCTTGTGGCAGGGGGGCTCACCCCTCCACTTT,CASSLWQGGSPLHF
-,20,-,TRBJ2-5,TRBV11-2,TGTGCCAGCAGCTTAGACAGGATAATGTCGGGGCGATGGGGGGAAGAGACCCAGTACTTC,CASSLDRIMSGRWGEETQYF
-,14,-,TRBJ1-2,TRBV29-1,TGCAGCGGCCTTCAGGGAGGGTTAGACTATGGCTACACCTTC,CSGLQGGLDYGYTF
-,15,-,TRBJ1-3,TRBV9,TGTGCCAGCAGCGCGCAGGGGTTCTCTGGAAACACCATATATTTT,CASSAQGFSGNTIYF
-,15,-,TRBJ1-2,TRBV6-5,TGTGCCAGCAGCACGGACGGGGGTGTGAGCTATGGCTACACCTTC,CASSTDGGVSYGYTF
-,13,-,TRBJ1-5,TRBV18,TGTGCCAGCTCACCGGCGGGCAATCAGCCCCAGCATTTT,CASSPAGNQPQHF
-,14,-,TRBJ2-5,TRBV4-1,TGCGCCAGCAGCCTAGGCAGGGGCGGGGAGACCCAGTACTTC,CASSLGRGGETQYF
-,15,TRBD1,TRBJ1-1,TRBV5-5,TGTGCCAGCAGCTTGCGCGGGACAGGGGACACTGAAGCTTTCTTT,CASSLRGTGDTEAFF
-,14,-,TRBJ1-4,TRBV25-1,TGTGCCAGCAGGCCATCCTACGGGGTGGAAAAACTGTTTTTT,CASRPSYGVEKLFF
-,13,TRBD1,TRBJ1-1,TRBV5-1,TGCGCCAGCAGCCCGGGACAGGCTAATGAAGCTTTCTTT,CASSPGQANEAFF
few,13,-,TRBJ1-2,TRBV24-1,TGTGCCACCAGTGATTCTCCGGACAGTAGGTACACCTTC,CATSDSPDSRYTF
-,15,TRBD2,TRBJ2-3,TRBV6-4,TGTGCCAGCAGTGACTCGAGCGGGAGAGGGGGTACGCAGTATTTT,CASSDSSGRGGTQYF
-,14,-,TRBJ1-1,TRBV5-6,TGTGCCAGCAGCTCACGACAGGTCCCGGCCGAAGCTTTCTTT,CASSSRQVPAEAFF
-,16,TRBD2,TRBJ2-7,TRBV4-3,TGCGCCAGCAGCCAGGGGGGGTCTAGCGCATCCTACGAGCAGTACTTC,CASSQGGSSASYEQYF
-,13,-,TRBJ1-5,TRBV27,TGTGCCAGCAGTCGGAGGGGCAATCAGCCCCAGCATTTT,CASSRRGNQPQHF
-,14,TRBD2,TRBJ2-1,TRBV29-1,TGCAGCGTTGAACCAGCGGGAACTGGGAATGAGCAGTTCTTC,CSVEPAGTGNEQFF
-,15,TRBD1,TRBJ1-2,TRBV6-5,TGTGCCAGCAGTTACTCGGGACAGACTTCCTATCGCTACACCTTC,CASSYSGQTSYRYTF